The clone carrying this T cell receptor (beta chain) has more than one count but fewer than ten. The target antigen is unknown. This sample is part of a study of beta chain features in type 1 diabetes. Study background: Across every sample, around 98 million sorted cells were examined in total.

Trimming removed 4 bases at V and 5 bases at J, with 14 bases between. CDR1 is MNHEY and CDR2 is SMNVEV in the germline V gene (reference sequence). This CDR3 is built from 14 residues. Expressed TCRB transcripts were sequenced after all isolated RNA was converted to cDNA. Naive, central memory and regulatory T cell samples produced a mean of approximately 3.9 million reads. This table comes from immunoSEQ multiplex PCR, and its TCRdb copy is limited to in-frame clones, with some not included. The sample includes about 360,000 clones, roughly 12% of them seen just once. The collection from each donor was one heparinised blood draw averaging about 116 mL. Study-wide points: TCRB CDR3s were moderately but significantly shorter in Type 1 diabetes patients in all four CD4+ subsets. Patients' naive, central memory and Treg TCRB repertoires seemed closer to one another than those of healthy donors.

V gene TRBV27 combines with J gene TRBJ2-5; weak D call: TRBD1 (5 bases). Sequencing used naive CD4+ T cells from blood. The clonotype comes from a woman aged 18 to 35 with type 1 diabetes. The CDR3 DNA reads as TGTGCCAGCAGTTCGGCAGGGTACAGGGAGACCCAGTACTTC. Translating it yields CASSSAGYRETQYF.